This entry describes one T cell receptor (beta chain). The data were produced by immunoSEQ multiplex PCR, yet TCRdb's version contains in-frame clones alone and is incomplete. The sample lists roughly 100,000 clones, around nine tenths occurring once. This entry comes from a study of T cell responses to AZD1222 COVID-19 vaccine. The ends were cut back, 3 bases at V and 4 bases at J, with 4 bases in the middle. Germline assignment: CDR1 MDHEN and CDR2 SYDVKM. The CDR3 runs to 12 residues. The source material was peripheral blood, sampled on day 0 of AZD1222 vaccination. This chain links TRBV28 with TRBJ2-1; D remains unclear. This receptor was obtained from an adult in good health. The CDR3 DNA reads TGTGCCAGCAGTTTCGGGTACAATGAGCAGTTCTTC. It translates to CASSFGYNEQFF.